This T cell receptor (beta chain) came from a study of blood T cells in healthy people across ages. Broader study findings: Any conclusive comparison of naive versus antigen-experienced cells was prevented by using unsorted PBMCs.

The length of the CDR3 is 12 residues. V lost 5 bases, J lost 3 bases, and 9 bases lay in between. From germline, CDR1 is DFQATT and CDR2 SNEGSKA (reference sequence). Per sample, at least 5.5 micrograms of total RNA were extracted. The authors ran a second PCR of about 6 to 11 cycles using a sample-barcoded 5' primer and a J-beta primer mix. A 12-random-nucleotide template-switch adaptor tagged each cDNA molecule. TCRdb independently ran MiXCR on the 5' RACE reads; one entry per CDR3 protein. The sample carries approximately 800,000 distinct CDR3 sequences, 58% recorded once. A note on this clonotype: Its antigen remains unknown.

The chain employs TRBV20-1 and TRBJ2-3; no reliable D call. The sequence came from a man aged 25-45 years in good health. The sample comprised blood. The CDR3 nucleotides are TGCAGTGCTCCCGGCCGGACAGATACGCAGTATTTT. It encodes CSAPGRTDTQYF.